One T cell receptor (beta chain) is described in this entry. Trimming removed 4 bases from V and 5 bases from J; junction bases left unmatched: 7. Germline V lookup: CDR1 MDHEN, CDR2 SYDVKM. The CDR3 loop spans 15 amino acids. This specimen belongs to a study of identical twins. Using its own MiXCR run on the 5' RACE reads, TCRdb lists one record per CDR3 protein. The top ten hold 12% of the sample, which has 410,000 or so distinct CDR3 sequences, roughly 20% seen once. The material sequenced was naive T cells sorted from blood. The TCR sequence derives from a man aged 45 to 65 in good health. V gene TRBV28 combines with J gene TRBJ2-7; 11 bases agree with TRBD1. The CDR3 bases are TGTGCCAGCAGTTCAACAGGACAGGGGGCCCACGAGCAGTACTTC. This codes for CASSSTGQGAHEQYF.